This T cell receptor beta chain emerged from a study of technical replicates of blood from a handful of donors. The CDR3 spans 15 residues. V gave up 3 bases and J gave up 4 bases; unmatched junction bases: 6. The germline CDR1 and CDR2 sequences are WSHSY and SAAADI. Repertoires were generated with immunoSEQ multiplex PCR, while TCRdb's copy carries only in-frame clones and drops some. The sample holds fewer than 90,000 clones; around 94% are singletons and the top ten take 0.25%. The specimen was T cells isolated from PBMCs. V usage is TRBV10-2 and J usage is TRBJ2-1, with 7 nucleotides matching TRBD2. The receptor's source is a human donor in good health. The CDR3 DNA follows: TGCGCCAGCAGTGAAAGGCGGGGGTCGTACAATGAGCAGTTCTTC. It yields the protein CASSERRGSYNEQFF.